The 21 T cell receptor beta chains below were found in one sample sequenced in a study of CD8+CD57+ T cells in acquired aplastic anemia. TCR beta VDJ and CDR3 were profiled, and genomic DNA was the template. TCRdb independently ran MiXCR on the reads; one entry per CDR3 protein. The table shows approximately 190,000 distinct CDR3 sequences, with under 55% occurring only once. The authors sequenced patients whose flow cytometry had shown CD8+CD57+ cell expansion. The material sequenced was sorted CD4+, CD8+, or CD8+CD57+ T cells (not recorded which) from PBMCs. Receptor source: a human donor with aplastic anemia.

In this sample, this clonotype turned up many times. V gene TRBV2 combines with J gene TRBJ2-7; D ambiguous. The CDR3 runs 12 residues. The germline V gene encodes CDR1 SNHLY and CDR2 FYNNEI. V lost 4 bases, J lost 6 bases, and 10 bases lay in between. The CDR3 coding sequence is TGTGCCAGCAGTGTGTCAGGTCTCGAGCAGTACTTC. This gives the protein CASSVSGLEQYF.

There are many counts of this clonotype. V usage is TRBV5-1 and J usage is TRBJ2-5; 8 positions match TRBD2. V lost 4 bases, J lost 3 bases, and 5 bases stayed unmatched. The CDR3 loop spans 14 amino acids. Germline loops: CDR1 SGHRS, CDR2 YFSETQ. The CDR3 is CASSAGTREETQYF. The DNA of the CDR3 is TGCGCCAGCAGCGCCGGGACTAGGGAAGAGACCCAGTACTTC.

The V call is TRBV25-1, the J call TRBJ2-7, with D perhaps given as TRBD1 or TRBD2 (5 bases each). The germline gives CDR1 MGHDK, CDR2 SYGVNS. This CDR3 is 16 amino acids long. V lost 4 bases and J 4 bases, leaving 20 bases between the germline ends. In nucleotides, the CDR3 is TGTGCCAGCAGTGCCCCTCTACCGGGACGAATTTACGAGCAGTACTTC. Translating gives CASSAPLPGRIYEQYF.

CDR3: CASTVGGVDEQFF. Here the CDR3 DNA reads TGTGCCAGCACCGTGGGCGGGGTAGATGAGCAGTTCTTC. V gene TRBV7-2 combines with J gene TRBJ2-1; possibly TRBD2 for D (6 bases). V was shortened by 7 bases and J by 8 bases, with 15 bases between the two germline ends. The CDR3 has 13 residues. The germline CDR1 and CDR2 sequences are SGHTA and FQGNSA.

The genes are TRBV24-1 and TRBJ1-1; unclear D gene. V was trimmed by 7 bases and J by 1 base, leaving 9 bases between them. Germline V gives CDR1 KGHDR, CDR2 SFDVKD. This CDR3 spans 13 amino acids. The CDR3 sequence is CATRPRSNTEAFF. In DNA, the CDR3 is TGTGCCACCAGGCCCCGTTCGAACACTGAAGCTTTCTTT.

V usage is TRBV7-8 and J usage is TRBJ2-1, with D unresolved. Trimming left V 2 bases short and J 5 bases short, with 7 bases between. The CDR3 is made up of 13 amino acids. CDR1 SGHVS and CDR2 FQNEAQ come from the germline V gene. The CDR3 region has the DNA TGTGCCAGCAGCTTACCCATTCACAATGAGCAGTTCTTC. Translated: CASSLPIHNEQFF.

This clonotype was detected only once. The CDR3 sequence is CASSLPGQPYEQYF. In DNA form, the CDR3 reads TGTGCCAGCAGCTTACCGGGACAACCCTACGAGCAGTACTTC. The rearrangement uses TRBV5-5 and TRBJ2-7; a possible D gene is TRBD1 (6 bases). The CDR3 has 14 residues. CDR1 is SGHKS and CDR2 is YYEKEE in the germline V gene (reference sequence). The V and J ends lost 2 bases and 2 bases respectively, with 11 bases between them. Together with reference TRBV5-5 and TRBJ2-7, the CDR3 gives the full variable domain: DAGVTQSPTHLIKTRGQQVTLRCSPISGHKSVSWYQQVLGQGPQFIFQYYEKEERGRGNFPDRFSARQFPNYSSELNVNALLLGDSALYLCASSLPGQPYEQYFGPGTRLTVT.

This clonotype showed up just a few times. V gene TRBV18 combines with J gene TRBJ1-5; D gene unclear. Between the trimmed V and J ends, which lost 3 bases and 9 bases, there was a span of 6 bases. The length of the CDR3 is 11 residues. Per germline, CDR1 KGHSH and CDR2 LQKENI. The CDR3 sequence is CASSPLGPQHF. Here the CDR3 DNA reads TGTGCCAGCTCACCCCTGGGGCCCCAGCATTTT.

The chain links TRBV5-1 to TRBJ2-3, with 14 bases identical to TRBD2. The CDR3 is made up of 16 amino acids. With V trimmed by 4 bases and J by 6 bases, 7 bases remained unmatched. Looked up from germline, CDR1 is SGHRS and CDR2 is YFSETQ. For the CDR3, the DNA is TGCGCCAGCAGCCTAAGGACTAGCGGGGGGTTGGATACGCAGTATTTT. Its protein is CASSLRTSGGLDTQYF.

The CDR3, as DNA: TGTGCCAGTAGTATATCGGACAGGTACTACGAGCAGTACTTC. Translating it yields CASSISDRYYEQYF. The rearrangement links TRBV19 to TRBJ2-7; 7 positions match TRBD1. After removal of 2 bases from V and 3 bases from J, the junction contained 4 bases not matched to a gene. The CDR3 extends over 14 amino acids. Germline assignment: CDR1 LNHDA and CDR2 SQIVND (reference sequence).

Details on this clonotype: A much bigger clone sits one base away, suggesting this may be a read error. The chain has TRBV7-8 and TRBJ2-5; D is unclear. TRBJ2-1 matches the DNA end more closely, so the J call is doubtful. This CDR3 has 15 residues. Germline assignment: CDR1 SGHVS and CDR2 FQNEAQ. The CDR3 region has the DNA TGTGCCAGCAGCTTACCGGTATCAGGTTTTATTGAGCAGTTCTTC. Protein: CASSLPVSGFIEQFF.

The chain links TRBV20-1 to TRBJ2-1; 7 nucleotides match TRBD2. The germline V gene has CDR1 DFQATT and CDR2 SNEGSKA (reference sequence). V lost 1 base to trimming and J lost 5 bases; unmatched junction nucleotides: 8. The CDR3 length is 15 residues. CDR3 coding DNA: TGCAGTGCTAGAGGGCGGGAGAGGAGCGACAATGAGCAGTTCTTC. As protein: CSARGRERSDNEQFF.

This clonotype was detected many times. J is TRBJ2-1 and V is TRBV25-1; tentative D call: TRBD2 (7 bases). With 4 bases removed from V and 1 base from J, the gap between germline ends came to 14 bases. Looked up from germline, CDR1 is MGHDK and CDR2 is SYGVNS. CDR3 length: 16 residues. The CDR3 coding sequence is TGTGCCAGCAGTGTTTTTAAGGGGGGGTCCTACAATGAGCAGTTCTTC. Amino acids: CASSVFKGGSYNEQFF.

This chain joins TRBV20-1 and TRBJ2-5; TRBD2 matches at 8 bases. In germline, CDR1 is DFQATT, CDR2 SNEGSKA (reference sequence). The CDR3 sequence is 15 residues long. Losses at the gene ends were 4 bases for V and 2 bases for J; bases not matched to a gene: 9. CDR3 residues: CSAIVGGARQETQYF. The CDR3 coding sequence is TGCAGTGCTATAGTCGGGGGGGCGCGGCAAGAGACCCAGTACTTC.

In regard to this clonotype: A clone one base away is much larger, so this may be a read error. V usage is TRBV3-1 and J usage is TRBJ2-5; TRBD2 matches 11 bases. The length of the CDR3 is 15 residues. Germline V gives CDR1 LGHDT, CDR2 YNNKEL (reference sequence). This CDR3 is CASGQNLAGGETQYF. The CDR3 DNA reads TGTGCCAGCGGCCAAAACCTAGCGGGAGGAGAGACCCAGTACTTC.

The chain has TRBV5-1 and TRBJ1-2, with 8 nucleotides matching TRBD1. The ends lost 1 base at V and 3 bases at J; junction bases unmatched: 14. The CDR3 runs 18 residues. Germline V gene sequence: CDR1 SGHRS, CDR2 YFSETQ. CDR3 DNA sequence: TGCGCCAGCAGCTTGCAGGCAACCGGGACAGGATTAGACTATGGCTACACCTTC. Translated, it gives CASSLQATGTGLDYGYTF.

V and J are TRBV15 and TRBJ2-2; TRBD2 is a possible D gene (5 bases). The CDR3 is made up of 15 amino acids. Trimming stripped 4 bases from V and 3 bases from J, with 12 bases between. Looked up from germline, CDR1 is LNHNV and CDR2 is YYDKDF (reference sequence). The CDR3 bases are TGTGCCACCAGCAAGGACGGGGAGTACACCGGGGAGCTGTTTTTT. Protein: CATSKDGEYTGELFF.

This clonotype was seen repeatedly, ten times or more. The V and J genes are TRBV5-1 and TRBJ2-5, with TRBD1 matching 7 bases. The V and J ends lost 0 bases and 5 bases, in that order; junction bases with no gene match: 7. Germline V gives CDR1 SGHRS, CDR2 YFSETQ. This CDR3 region has 15 residues. DNA of the CDR3: TGCGCCAGCAGCTTGGAGGGGGCCTTCGTGGAGACCCAGTACTTC. Residues: CASSLEGAFVETQYF.

This clonotype was detected many times. The chain employs TRBV7-8 and TRBJ1-5; possibly TRBD1 for D (5 bases). CDR1 is SGHVS, CDR2 FQNEAQ, per germline. Trimming took 5 bases from V and 7 from J, leaving 18 bases between them. The CDR3 contains 15 residues. The CDR3 DNA follows: TGTGCCAGCAGCGCCCCCGGGGGGATTTTACAGCCCCAGCATTTT. This sequence encodes CASSAPGGILQPQHF.

The V and J genes are TRBV19 and TRBJ1-1, with TRBD1 identical over 9 bases. V was pared by 3 bases and J by 2 bases, with 4 bases of the junction left unmatched. The CDR3 sequence is 15 residues long. CDR1 and CDR2 (germline): LNHDA, SQIVND (reference sequence). CDR3 nucleotides: TGTGCCAGTAGTATCACAGGGGGCCTTAACACTGAAGCTTTCTTT. Translating gives CASSITGGLNTEAFF. The full variable domain, in which reference TRBV19 and TRBJ1-1 provide the parts outside the CDR3, is DGGITQSPKYLFRKEGQNVTLSCEQNLNHDAMYWYRQDPGQGLRLIYYSQIVNDFQKGDIAEGYSVSREKKESFPLTVTSAQKNPTAFYLCASSITGGLNTEAFFGQGTRLTVV.

CDR3 residues: CASSGVAGYNEQFF. For the CDR3, the DNA is TGTGCCAGCAGCGGAGTAGCGGGATACAATGAGCAGTTCTTC. V usage is TRBV9 and J usage is TRBJ2-1; 8 bases map to TRBD2. Losses at the gene ends were 3 bases for V and 4 bases for J; bases not matched to a gene: 3. Germline assignment: CDR1 SGDLS and CDR2 YYNGEE. The CDR3 spans 14 residues.